A single sample is the source of the 27 T cell receptor beta chains below, sequenced in a study of response to subunit inactivated influenza vaccine. Via MiXCR, TCRdb re-called the RT-PCR reads, giving one row per CDR3 protein. Of about 500,000 distinct CDR3 sequences in the sample, 16% were seen once. The sample consisted of CD4+ T cells sorted from PBMCs, taken about 24 months after vaccination. These receptors were collected from a man between 50 and 75 years old who received an inactivated influenza vaccine.

This sequence joins TRBV28 and TRBJ1-5; D unresolved. The germline V gene encodes CDR1 MDHEN and CDR2 SYDVKM. The CDR3 contains 13 residues. Trimming took off 8 bases at V and 0 bases at J, with 8 bases between the two ends. CDR3 sequence (DNA): TGTGCCAGCGCGACACATAGCAATCAGCCCCAGCATTTT. This encodes CASATHSNQPQHF.

This clonotype was observed a few times. The rearrangement joins TRBV4-1 to TRBJ2-2; 9 bases agree with TRBD1. Trimming at V came to 5 bases and at J to 4 bases, leaving 8 bases not matched to a gene. Germline-derived CDR1 and CDR2 are MGHRA and YSYEKL. This CDR3 is built from 16 residues. The CDR3 is CASSLRTGVGTGELFF. The CDR3 nucleotides read TGCGCCAGCAGCTTACGGACAGGGGTCGGCACCGGGGAGCTGTTTTTT.

The CDR3 is CASRLGVQKNIQYF. Written as DNA, the CDR3 is TGCGCCAGCAGACTGGGGGTGCAGAAAAACATTCAGTACTTC. V and J are TRBV5-1 and TRBJ2-4, with D perhaps being TRBD1 or TRBD2 (5 bases each). The germline V gene has CDR1 SGHRS and CDR2 YFSETQ. The CDR3 contains 14 residues. Between the trimmed V and J ends, which lost 5 bases and 4 bases, there was a span of 13 bases.

This chain's CDR3 is CSATKLGDEQYF. The CDR3 DNA is TGCAGTGCGACGAAGCTGGGGGACGAGCAGTACTTC. The rearrangement joins TRBV20-1 to TRBJ2-7, with D possibly being TRBD1 or TRBD2 (5 bases each). This CDR3 has 12 amino acids. Deletions cut 6 bases from V and 5 bases from J, with 14 bases between. Germline CDR1 and CDR2: DFQATT and SNEGSKA (reference sequence).

J is TRBJ2-5 and V is TRBV29-1; TRBD1 matches 10 bases. CDR1 SQVTM and CDR2 ANQGSEA come from the germline V gene. Unmatched junction bases numbered 6, after V lost 3 bases and J lost 5 bases. CDR3 length equals 14 residues. CDR3 nucleotides: TGCAGCGTTGATGAGACAGGGGGCTTGGAGACCCAGTACTTC. It yields the protein CSVDETGGLETQYF.

The chain combines TRBV4-2 with TRBJ2-1, with D tentatively TRBD2 (7 bases). The CDR3 has 12 amino acids. Per the germline V gene, CDR1 is LGHNA and CDR2 is YNFKEQ. The ends were cut back, 7 bases at V and 8 bases at J, with 12 bases in the middle. DNA for the CDR3: TGTGCCAGCACTCGAGGGGGGGATGAGCAGTTCTTC. Its protein product is CASTRGGDEQFF.

This clonotype was counted only a few times. The genes are TRBV20-1 and TRBJ2-5, with 10 bases identical to TRBD2. The CDR3 is 16 amino acids. CDR1 and CDR2 (germline): DFQATT, SNEGSKA (reference sequence). V lost 6 bases and J lost 0; bases outside the gene matches: 10. The CDR3 region has the DNA TGCAGTGCAAGGGCCCTTAGCGGGGGGAACCAAGAGACCCAGTACTTC. It encodes CSARALSGGNQETQYF.

V is TRBV5-1 and J is TRBJ2-3; D remains ambiguous. Germline V CDR1 and CDR2: SGHRS, YFSETQ. V lost 3 bases and J 0 bases, leaving 14 bases between the germline ends. The CDR3 has 16 residues. CDR3 residues: CASSYSVTGSTDTQYF. In DNA form, the CDR3 reads TGCGCCAGCAGCTATTCAGTTACTGGTAGCACAGATACGCAGTATTTT.

The chain joins TRBV24-1 to TRBJ2-3; 7 bases are a match to TRBD2. In germline, CDR1 is KGHDR, CDR2 SFDVKD. The CDR3 consists of 17 residues. Germline trimming cut 1 base from V and 6 bases from J; bases unmatched to any gene: 12. The CDR3 sequence: CATSDLAASGRMDTQYF. CDR3 in DNA: TGTGCCACCAGTGATTTAGCGGCTAGCGGACGGATGGATACGCAGTATTTT.

This clonotype was counted a few times. The chain couples TRBV20-1 to TRBJ2-7; 13 bases line up with TRBD2. The V and J ends lost 6 bases and 3 bases, in that order; junction bases with no gene match: 14. This CDR3 is 17 amino acids long. CDR1 and CDR2 from the germline V gene are DFQATT and SNEGSKA (reference sequence). The CDR3 DNA reads TGCAGTGCCCTAGATTGGACTAGCGGGAGTGGAGGCTACGAGCAGTACTTC. Its protein is CSALDWTSGSGGYEQYF.

This clonotype was seen more than once but under ten times. The V call is TRBV6-5, the J call TRBJ1-5; no definite D call. CDR1 and CDR2 from the germline V gene are MNHEY and SVGAGI. Trimming cost V 0 bases and J 6 bases, with 15 bases left between them. The CDR3 has 16 residues. Here the CDR3 DNA reads TGTGCCAGCAGTTACTCAGAGCCCGGGCTCGGTCAGCCCCAGCATTTT. Translating gives CASSYSEPGLGQPQHF.

V usage is TRBV25-1 and J usage is TRBJ2-7; TRBD2 might be the D (5 bases). Germline CDR1 MGHDK, CDR2 SYGVNS. Trimming removed 2 bases at V and 6 bases at J, with 17 bases between. The CDR3 runs to 15 residues. The CDR3 DNA follows: TGTGCCAGCAGTGAAAGACCGCCAACGCGGGTCGAGCAGTACTTC. Translated, it gives CASSERPPTRVEQYF.

The rearrangement uses TRBV7-9 and TRBJ2-5, with TRBD1 matching 10 bases. The CDR3 consists of 15 residues. V lost 5 bases and J lost 7; bases outside the gene matches: 10. Germline V CDR1 and CDR2: SEHNR, FQNEAQ (reference sequence). CDR3 DNA sequence: TGTGCCAGCAGCGCCTTGGGACAGGGGTGGGCGACCCAGTACTTC. Translation: CASSALGQGWATQYF.

The chain recombines TRBV12-3 or TRBV12-4 with TRBJ1-4; D is ambiguous. The CDR3 totals 16 residues. With 2 bases removed from V and 0 bases from J, the gap between germline ends came to 10 bases. DNA of the CDR3: TGTGCCAGCAGTTTATGGGGAGGAGCAACTAATGAAAAACTGTTTTTT. As protein: CASSLWGGATNEKLFF.

This clonotype was picked up a small number of times. The rearrangement joins TRBV24-1 to TRBJ2-3; maybe TRBD1 (6 bases). With 9 bases removed from V and 1 base from J, the gap between germline ends came to 10 bases. The CDR3 contains 13 residues. Germline V lookup: CDR1 KGHDR, CDR2 SFDVKD. The CDR3 DNA follows: TGTGCCACCCACGAGGGGGGCACAGATACGCAGTATTTT. It encodes CATHEGGTDTQYF.

The genes are TRBV6-2 or TRBV6-3 and TRBJ2-1; the D call may be TRBD1 or TRBD2 (6 bases each). Germline CDR1 MNHEY, CDR2 SVGEGT. The CDR3 consists of 13 residues. Trimming pared 2 bases from V and 9 bases from J, leaving 11 bases between. DNA for the CDR3: TGTGCCAGCAGTTACCTAGGGGGGTTTGAGCAGTTCTTC. Its protein product is CASSYLGGFEQFF.

The chain links TRBV20-1 to TRBJ1-4, with TRBD1 as a possible D gene (5 bases). CDR1 and CDR2 (germline): DFQATT, SNEGSKA (reference sequence). This CDR3 contains 14 residues. Trimming stripped 7 bases from V and 3 bases from J, with 15 bases between. The CDR3: CSVTSGGSNEKLFF. The CDR3 coding sequence is TGCAGTGTTACCTCCGGGGGTTCTAATGAAAAACTGTTTTTT.

This clonotype occurred many times. The J gene is TRBJ1-1, the V gene TRBV10-3; tentatively, D is TRBD1 (5 bases). The CDR3 has 13 residues. Deletions cut 5 bases from V and 1 base from J, with 8 bases between. The germline V gene has CDR1 ENHRY and CDR2 SYGVKD. The CDR3 loop reads CAISTTGNTEAFF. The CDR3 nucleotides read TGTGCCATCAGTACAACAGGGAACACTGAAGCTTTCTTT.

This chain's CDR3 is CASSLLVGTGGENEQFF. The CDR3 region has the DNA TGTGCCAGCAGTTTACTGGTGGGGACAGGGGGGGAGAATGAGCAGTTCTTC. This chain connects TRBV28 to TRBJ2-1, with 11 bases that match TRBD1. The ends lost 2 bases at V and 7 bases at J; junction bases unmatched: 10. The CDR3 runs 17 residues. Germline V CDR1 and CDR2: MDHEN, SYDVKM.

This clonotype was found a few times. The chain has TRBV6-2 or TRBV6-3 and TRBJ2-3; D gene ambiguous. CDR3 length: 15 amino acids. From germline, CDR1 is MNHEY and CDR2 SVGEGT. V was trimmed by 4 bases and J by 3 bases, leaving 14 bases between them. The CDR3 loop reads CASSSPALRTDTQYF. The CDR3 bases are TGTGCCAGCAGTTCCCCGGCGTTGCGGACAGATACGCAGTATTTT.

This clonotype appeared a few times. The rearrangement joins TRBV7-2 to TRBJ1-2, with 9 bases lining up with TRBD1. J gave up 8 bases and V 6 bases, and 7 bases lay outside the gene matches. This CDR3 is built from 13 residues. Per the germline V gene, CDR1 is SGHTA and CDR2 is FQGNSA. CDR3 nucleotide sequence: TGTGCCAGCAGTAAAGGGACAGGGAGCGGCTACACCTTC. Its translation: CASSKGTGSGYTF.

The sample holds many counts of this clonotype. The chain has TRBV5-6 and TRBJ1-1, with a tentative D call TRBD1 (6 bases). The germline V gene encodes CDR1 SGHDT and CDR2 YYEEEE. Trimming cost V 2 bases and J 1 base, with 12 bases left between them. This CDR3 is built from 15 residues. Here the CDR3 reads CASSFPDRKNTEAFF. CDR3 bases: TGTGCCAGCAGCTTTCCCGACAGGAAGAACACTGAAGCTTTCTTT.

The J gene is TRBJ1-6, the V gene TRBV19; possibly TRBD1 for D (6 bases). Per germline, CDR1 LNHDA and CDR2 SQIVND (reference sequence). The CDR3 length is 17 residues. V was shortened by 3 bases and J by 0 bases, with 12 bases between the two germline ends. The CDR3 loop is CASSITTGSSYNSPLHF. The CDR3 nucleotides are TGTGCCAGTAGTATCACGACAGGAAGCTCCTATAATTCACCCCTCCACTTT. Variable domain in full (rest from reference TRBV19 and TRBJ1-6): DGGITQSPKYLFRKEGQNVTLSCEQNLNHDAMYWYRQDPGQGLRLIYYSQIVNDFQKGDIAEGYSVSREKKESFPLTVTSAQKNPTAFYLCASSITTGSSYNSPLHFGNGTRLTVT.

This clonotype was found many times. The rearrangement joins TRBV7-9 to TRBJ2-3, with 10 bases lining up with TRBD2. Trimming took 4 bases from V and 4 from J; bases not matched to a gene: 5. Germline V gives CDR1 SEHNR, CDR2 FQNEAQ (reference sequence). The CDR3 is made up of 15 amino acids. The CDR3 nucleotides are TGTGCCAGCAGCTACAGCGGGGGGGGAGCAGATACGCAGTATTTT. This encodes CASSYSGGGADTQYF.

The chain has TRBV7-2 and TRBJ2-7, with 12 bases matching TRBD1. The CDR3 is made up of 15 amino acids. The germline gives CDR1 SGHTA, CDR2 FQGNSA. V shed 1 base, J shed 7 bases, and the junction held 5 bases outside the gene matches. CDR3: CASSLVGTGGVEQYF. For the CDR3, the DNA is TGTGCCAGCAGCTTAGTCGGGACAGGGGGCGTTGAGCAGTACTTC.

This clonotype was picked up many times. The CDR3 protein is CASSFGNEQFF. The CDR3 region has the DNA TGTGCCAGCAGTTTTGGCAATGAGCAGTTCTTC. V gene TRBV12-3 or TRBV12-4 combines with J gene TRBJ2-1; D is undetermined. Trimming took off 3 bases at V and 6 bases at J, with 3 bases between the two ends. The CDR3 consists of 11 residues.

The chain's CDR3 is CASSSTGDRGYTF. CDR3 sequence (DNA): TGCGCCAGCAGCTCGACAGGGGATCGCGGCTACACCTTC. The rearrangement links TRBV5-1 to TRBJ1-2; 8 nucleotides align to TRBD1. The V segment lost 3 bases and the J segment 8 bases; nucleotides outside the gene matches: 6. This CDR3 has 13 amino acids. Germline CDR1 and CDR2: SGHRS and YFSETQ.